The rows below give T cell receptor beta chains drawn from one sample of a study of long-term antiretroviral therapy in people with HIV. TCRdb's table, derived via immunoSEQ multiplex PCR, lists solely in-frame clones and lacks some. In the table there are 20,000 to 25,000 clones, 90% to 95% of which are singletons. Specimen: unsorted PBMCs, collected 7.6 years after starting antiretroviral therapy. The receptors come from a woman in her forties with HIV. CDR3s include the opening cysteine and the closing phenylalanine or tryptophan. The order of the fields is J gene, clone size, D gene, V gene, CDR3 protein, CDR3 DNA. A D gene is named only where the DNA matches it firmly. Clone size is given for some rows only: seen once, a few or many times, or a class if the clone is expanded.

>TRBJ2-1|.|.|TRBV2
CASSSQGAPYNEQFF
TGTGCCAGCAGTTCCCAAGGGGCCCCCTACAATGAGCAGTTCTTC
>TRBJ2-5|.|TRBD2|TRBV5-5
CASSLFSGGDNQETQYF
TGTGCCAGCAGCTTGTTTAGCGGGGGGGATAACCAAGAGACCCAGTACTTC
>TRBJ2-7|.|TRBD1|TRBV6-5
CASSYSMGRGYEQYF
TGTGCCAGCAGTTACTCGATGGGCAGGGGGTACGAGCAGTACTTC
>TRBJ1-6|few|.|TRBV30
CASVGGNNSPLHF
TGTGCTTCTGTGGGTGGCAACAATTCACCCCTCCACTTT
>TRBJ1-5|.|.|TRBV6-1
CASRATQGLQPQHF
TGTGCCAGCAGGGCTACCCAGGGGCTTCAGCCCCAGCATTTT
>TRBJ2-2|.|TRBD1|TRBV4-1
CASSQLGQATGELFF
TGCGCCAGCAGCCAGCTAGGACAGGCCACCGGGGAGCTGTTTTTT
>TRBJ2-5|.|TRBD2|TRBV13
CASSLRLRTSQETQYF
TGTGCCAGCAGCTTACGCCTACGGACTAGTCAAGAGACCCAGTACTTC
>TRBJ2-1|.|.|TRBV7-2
CASSLGGRGTNYNEQFF
TGTGCCAGCAGCTTAGGTGGGCGCGGGACGAACTACAATGAGCAGTTCTTC
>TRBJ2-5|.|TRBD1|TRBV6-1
CASRTGGPGETQYF
TGTGCCAGCAGAACAGGGGGCCCGGGGGAGACCCAGTACTTC
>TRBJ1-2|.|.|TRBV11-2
CASSSAGPYGYTF
TGTGCCAGCAGCTCGGCAGGACCCTATGGCTACACCTTC
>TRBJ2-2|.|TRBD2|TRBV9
CASSASGGAAGELFF
TGTGCCAGCAGCGCTAGCGGGGGGGCCGCCGGGGAGCTGTTTTTT
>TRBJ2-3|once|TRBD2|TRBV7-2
CASSSSGTNPDTQYF
TGTGCCAGCAGCTCCTCCGGGACTAATCCAGATACGCAGTATTTT
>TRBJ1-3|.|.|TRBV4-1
CASSQERGSGNTIYF
TGCGCCAGCAGCCAAGAACGAGGTTCTGGAAACACCATATATTTT
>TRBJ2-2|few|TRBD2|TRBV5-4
CASSFRASGDTGELFF
TGTGCCAGCAGCTTCAGGGCTAGCGGGGACACCGGGGAGCTGTTTTTT
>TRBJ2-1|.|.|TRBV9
CASSVDGAPGYNEQFF
TGTGCCAGCAGCGTAGATGGCGCCCCAGGCTACAATGAGCAGTTCTTC
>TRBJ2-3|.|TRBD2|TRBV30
CAWSTGLAGTDTQYF
TGTGCCTGGAGTACGGGGCTAGCGGGGACAGATACGCAGTATTTT
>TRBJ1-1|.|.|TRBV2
CASNGLNTEAFF
TGTGCCAGCAACGGCCTGAACACTGAAGCTTTCTTT
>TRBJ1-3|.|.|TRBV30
CAWSVDSSGNTIYF
TGTGCCTGGAGTGTAGATAGTTCTGGAAACACCATATATTTT
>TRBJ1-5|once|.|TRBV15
CATSRSPDSLMPQHF
TGTGCCACCAGCAGAAGCCCCGACAGTCTAATGCCCCAGCATTTT
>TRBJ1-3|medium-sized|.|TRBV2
CASSEDEGRGNTIYF
TGTGCCAGCAGTGAAGACGAGGGGAGGGGAAACACCATATATTTT
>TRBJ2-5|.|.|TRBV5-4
CASSLGTGWQETQYF
TGTGCCAGCAGCTTGGGCACAGGCTGGCAGGAGACCCAGTACTTC
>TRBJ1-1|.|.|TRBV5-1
CASSLVGDTEAFF
TGCGCCAGCAGCTTGGTGGGGGACACTGAAGCTTTCTTT
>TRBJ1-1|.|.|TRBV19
CASSTKQNTEAFF
TGTGCCAGTAGTACGAAGCAGAACACTGAAGCTTTCTTT
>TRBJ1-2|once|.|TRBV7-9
CASSSDSNYTF
TGTGCCAGCAGCTCCGACAGTAACTACACCTTC
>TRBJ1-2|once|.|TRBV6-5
CASSRTADGYTF
TGTGCCAGCAGTCGGACTGCGGATGGCTACACCTTC
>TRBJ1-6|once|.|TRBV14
CASRLTGIRSPLHF
TGTGCCAGCAGACTCACTGGGATTCGGTCACCCCTCCACTTT
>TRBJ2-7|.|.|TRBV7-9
CASSTPGHYEQYF
TGTGCCAGCAGCACCCCGGGTCACTACGAGCAGTACTTC
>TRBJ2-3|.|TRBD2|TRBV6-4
CASSVDYGGVDTQYF
TGTGCCAGCAGTGTGGACTATGGGGGGGTCGATACGCAGTATTTT
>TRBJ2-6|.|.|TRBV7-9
CASSSSGANVLTF
TGTGCCAGCAGCTCATCCGGGGCCAACGTCCTGACTTTC
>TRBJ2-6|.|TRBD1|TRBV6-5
CASSSRGQGANVLTF
TGTGCCAGCAGTAGCAGGGGGCAAGGGGCCAACGTCCTGACTTTC
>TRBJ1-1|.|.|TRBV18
CASSPAGSEAFF
TGTGCCAGCTCACCCGCTGGGTCTGAAGCTTTCTTT
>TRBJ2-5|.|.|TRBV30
CAWSAVRETQYF
TGTGCCTGGAGTGCCGTTCGTGAGACCCAGTACTTC
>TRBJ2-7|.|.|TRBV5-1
CASSLTPGDSYEQYF
TGCGCCAGCAGCTTGACCCCCGGGGACTCCTACGAGCAGTACTTC
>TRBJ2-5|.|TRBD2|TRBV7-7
CASSLGSGGAWETQYF
TGTGCCAGCAGCTTGGGAAGCGGGGGGGCCTGGGAGACCCAGTACTTC